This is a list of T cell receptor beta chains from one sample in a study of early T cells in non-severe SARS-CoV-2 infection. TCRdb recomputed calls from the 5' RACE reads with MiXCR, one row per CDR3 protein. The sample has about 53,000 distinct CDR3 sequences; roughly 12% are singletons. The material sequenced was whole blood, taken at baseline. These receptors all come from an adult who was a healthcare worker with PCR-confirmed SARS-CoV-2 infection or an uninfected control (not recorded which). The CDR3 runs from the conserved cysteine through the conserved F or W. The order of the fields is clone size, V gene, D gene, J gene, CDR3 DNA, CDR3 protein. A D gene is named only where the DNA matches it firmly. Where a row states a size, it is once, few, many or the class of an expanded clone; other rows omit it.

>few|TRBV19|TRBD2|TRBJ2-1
TGTGCCAGTAGTATGGTTAGCGGGCCGTACAATGAGCAGTTCTTC
CASSMVSGPYNEQFF
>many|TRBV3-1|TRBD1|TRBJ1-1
TGTGCCAGCAGCCAAGGGACAGGGTGGAACACTGAAGCTTTCTTT
CASSQGTGWNTEAFF
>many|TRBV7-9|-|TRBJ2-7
TGTGCCAGCAGCCACGACACCGACACGTTTCGCGAGCAGTACTTC
CASSHDTDTFREQYF
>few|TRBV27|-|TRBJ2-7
TGTGCCAGCAGTTTTGGTGTGGGACCCACCTACGAGCAGTACTTC
CASSFGVGPTYEQYF
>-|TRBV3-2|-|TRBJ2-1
TGTGCCAGCAGCCTTTCTTGGACTATACGCTCCTACAATGAGCAGTTCTTC
CASSLSWTIRSYNEQFF
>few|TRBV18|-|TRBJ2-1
TGTGCCAGCTCACCACCTTCCAGTGTGAGGAATGAGCAGTTCTTC
CASSPPSSVRNEQFF
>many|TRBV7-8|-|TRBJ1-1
TGTGCCAGCAGCTTCCGGCGTTTGAACACTGAAGCTTTCTTT
CASSFRRLNTEAFF
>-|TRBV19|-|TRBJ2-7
TGTGCCAGTAGAGAGACAGGAGGGTCCTACGAGCAGTACTTC
CASRETGGSYEQYF
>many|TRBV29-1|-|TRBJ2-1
TGCAGCGTTGAGGACCGAATGAATGAGCAGTTCTTC
CSVEDRMNEQFF
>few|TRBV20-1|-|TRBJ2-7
TGCAGTGCTCTACCCAGGGGCGTATTCCACGAGCAGTACTTC
CSALPRGVFHEQYF
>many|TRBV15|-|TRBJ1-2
TGTGCCACCAGCAGAGAGAAGCCTCCGGGGGGCTACACCTTC
CATSREKPPGGYTF
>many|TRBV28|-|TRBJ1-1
TGTGCCAGCAGTTCAGAGAAGACAGGCTTGGTCACTGAAGCTTTCTTT
CASSSEKTGLVTEAFF
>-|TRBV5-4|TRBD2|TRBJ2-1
TGTGCCAGCAGCCCGGGGACTAGCGGAAAGGACAATGAGCAGTTCTTC
CASSPGTSGKDNEQFF
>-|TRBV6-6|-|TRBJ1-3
TGTGCCAGCAGTTCCCCTTCGACAGGCTCTGGAAACACCATATATTTT
CASSSPSTGSGNTIYF
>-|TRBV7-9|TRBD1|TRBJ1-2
TGTGCCAGCAGCTCCGCCGACTTACAGGGGGCCTATGGCTACACCTTC
CASSSADLQGAYGYTF
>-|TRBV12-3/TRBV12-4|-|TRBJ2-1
TGTGCCAGCAGTCCCAATCTCAATGAGCAGTTCTTC
CASSPNLNEQFF